The 23 T cell receptor beta chains presented below share a single source sample, sequenced in a study of regulatory and conventional T cells in RAG deficiency. Genomic DNA came from blood regulatory T cells gated CD4+ CD25-high CD127-low. TCRdb's table, derived via immunoSEQ multiplex PCR, lists solely in-frame clones and lacks some. The table includes about 8,000 clones, 80% to 95% detected once. These data were also filed under a second study, of regulatory T cells. That study reports: Amplification used 52 TRBV primers and 13 TRBJ primers.

What was sequenced was CD127- CD25+ CD4+ Tregs sorted from blood. These receptor sequences come from a human donor in good health.

This clone was seen a few times. The chain is built from TRBV5-4 and TRBJ2-7, with D tentatively TRBD2 (5 bases). CDR3 size: 13 residues. V dropped 4 bases and J dropped 2 bases, with 10 bases sitting between them. Germline V CDR1 and CDR2: SGHNT, YYREEE (reference sequence). For the CDR3, the DNA is TGTGCCAGCAGCACCGGCGGGCCCTACGAGCAGTACTTC. Translation gives CASSTGGPYEQYF.

This sequence joins TRBV30 and TRBJ2-7, with D possibly TRBD2 on 5 matching bases. Germline V lookup: CDR1 GTSNPN, CDR2 SVGIG (reference sequence). The CDR3 is made up of 11 amino acids. V was pared by 1 base and J by 8 bases, with 9 bases between. CDR3 sequence reads: CAWSGGMKQYF. The CDR3 DNA follows: TGTGCCTGGAGTGGAGGGATGAAGCAGTACTTC.

This clone has more than one count but fewer than ten. V usage is TRBV2 and J usage is TRBJ1-5, with 8 bases matching TRBD1. This CDR3 is built from 14 residues. With 7 bases clipped from V and 2 bases from J, the junction kept 4 bases outside the gene matches. Germline loops: CDR1 SNHLY, CDR2 FYNNEI. The DNA of the CDR3 is TGTGCCAGCACAGGGGGCGAAGGCAATCAGCCCCAGCATTTT. As protein: CASTGGEGNQPQHF.

The table lists this clone with a count of one. The chain employs TRBV7-6 and TRBJ2-7; TRBD2 matches at 15 bases. Germline lookup yields CDR1 SGHVS and CDR2 FNYEAQ. The CDR3 loop spans 16 amino acids. Germline trimming cut 5 bases from V and 3 bases from J; bases unmatched to any gene: 5. The DNA of the CDR3 is TGTGCCAGCAGCCAGGGACTAGCGGGAGGATTCTACGAGCAGTACTTC. Translated: CASSQGLAGGFYEQYF.

CDR3 loop: CASSRYSLAGGDTGELFF. The CDR3, as DNA: TGTGCCAGCAGCCGCTATTCACTAGCGGGAGGTGACACCGGGGAGCTGTTTTTT. The chain is built from TRBV7-9 and TRBJ2-2; 12 nucleotides align to TRBD2. V was clipped by 5 bases and J by 3 bases; unmatched bases: 10. The CDR3 covers 18 residues. Germline values: CDR1 SEHNR, CDR2 FQNEAQ (reference sequence).

The chain uses TRBV19 and TRBJ1-3; D perhaps matches TRBD1 (5 bases). With 5 bases removed from V and 3 bases from J, the gap between germline ends came to 14 bases. CDR1 LNHDA and CDR2 SQIVND come from the germline V gene (reference sequence). The CDR3 has 15 residues. CDR3 in amino acids: CASSPGPTGGNTIYF. The CDR3 DNA is TGTGCCAGTAGTCCTGGTCCCACAGGTGGAAACACCATATATTTT.

This chain connects TRBV6-1 to TRBJ1-1, with TRBD1 identical over 10 bases. V lost 6 bases, J lost 5 bases, and 3 bases stayed unmatched. CDR3 size: 13 residues. The germline V gene encodes CDR1 MNHNS and CDR2 SASEGT. The CDR3 DNA sequence: TGTGCCAGCAGCCCGGACAGGGGGACTGAAGCTTTCTTT. It translates to CASSPDRGTEAFF.

This clone appeared a few times. The genes are TRBV10-3 and TRBJ1-1; D is perhaps TRBD1 (6 bases). The CDR3 has 12 amino acids. V lost 8 bases, J lost 5 bases, and 12 bases lay in between. Per the germline V gene, CDR1 is ENHRY and CDR2 is SYGVKD. The CDR3 DNA is TGTGCCATCCGGCAGGGGTTAACTGAAGCTTTCTTT. It is translated as CAIRQGLTEAFF.

V gene TRBV7-8 combines with J gene TRBJ2-1, with 8 positions matching TRBD2. The junction had 12 bases not matched to a gene; V was cut back by 1 base and J by 7 bases. Germline values: CDR1 SGHVS, CDR2 FQNEAQ. This CDR3 has 17 residues. The CDR3 nucleotides read TGTGCCAGCAGCTTAGGGCTGAGCGGGAGACGGTTTAATGAGCAGTTCTTC. It translates to CASSLGLSGRRFNEQFF.

The gene calls are TRBV5-1 and TRBJ2-5, with a possible D match to TRBD2 (6 bases). Between the trimmed V and J ends, which lost 8 bases and 4 bases, there was a span of 21 bases. Germline values: CDR1 SGHRS, CDR2 YFSETQ. The CDR3 has 15 amino acids. The CDR3 protein is CASFPGLISRETQYF. Written as DNA, the CDR3 is TGCGCCAGTTTTCCTGGACTAATCTCCCGAGAGACCCAGTACTTC.

This rearrangement joins TRBV5-6 to TRBJ1-2, with TRBD1 as a possible D gene (6 bases). There are 15 residues in the CDR3. Germline CDR1 reads SGHDT; CDR2 reads YYEEEE. Trimming took 3 bases from V and 8 from J, leaving 20 bases between them. The CDR3 DNA is TGTGCCAGCAGCTCCCGAGGGACACAAACTGGGGGCTACACCTTC. Protein sequence: CASSSRGTQTGGYTF.

The gene calls are TRBV18 and TRBJ2-1, with 7 bases that match TRBD2. Trimming cost V 3 bases and J 3 bases; bases outside gene matches: 5. Germline CDR1 KGHSH, CDR2 LQKENI. The CDR3 covers 15 residues. CDR3 sequence reads: CASSPPSGDYNEQFF. CDR3 DNA sequence: TGTGCCAGCTCACCCCCCAGCGGGGACTACAATGAGCAGTTCTTC.

This CDR3 reads CASSLSPTGRKETQYF. As DNA, the CDR3 is TGCGCCAGCAGCTTGTCCCCGACAGGCAGGAAAGAGACCCAGTACTTC. The rearrangement joins TRBV5-1 to TRBJ2-5; D might be TRBD1 (6 bases). In germline, CDR1 is SGHRS, CDR2 YFSETQ. This CDR3 comprises 16 residues. V gave up 1 base and J gave up 3 bases, with 16 bases separating them.

This clone appeared once. V is TRBV7-9 and J is TRBJ1-2, with TRBD1 identical over 7 bases. The CDR3 runs 13 residues. Unmatched junction bases numbered 2, after V lost 3 bases and J lost 4 bases. CDR1 and CDR2 (germline): SEHNR, FQNEAQ (reference sequence). The CDR3 DNA reads as TGTGCCAGCAGCTTGGGACAGCTCTATGGCTACACCTTC. The encoded protein is CASSLGQLYGYTF.

In DNA form, the CDR3 reads TGCGCCAGCAGCGGGACTAGCGGGAGCACAGATACGCAGTATTTT. Encoded protein: CASSGTSGSTDTQYF. This chain connects TRBV5-1 to TRBJ2-3; 12 bases align to TRBD2. V dropped 4 bases and J dropped 0; count of bases not matched to a gene: 0. This CDR3 contains 15 residues. CDR1 SGHRS and CDR2 YFSETQ come from the germline V gene.

The rearrangement uses TRBV5-1 and TRBJ1-1; D is unclear. Germline assignment: CDR1 SGHRS and CDR2 YFSETQ. There are 13 residues in the CDR3. V lost 5 bases and J lost 6, with 14 bases in between. The CDR3 region is CASRVGGNAEAFF. Here the CDR3 DNA reads TGCGCCAGCAGAGTCGGTGGTAACGCTGAAGCTTTCTTT. Together with reference TRBV5-1 and TRBJ1-1, the CDR3 gives the full variable domain: KAGVTQTPRYLIKTRGQQVTLSCSPISGHRSVSWYQQTPGQGLQFLFEYFSETQRNKGNFPGRFSGRQFSNSRSEMNVSTLELGDSALYLCASRVGGNAEAFFGQGTRLTVV.

This clone appeared a single time. The CDR3 loop is CASSYNTAGPTTGELFF. CDR3 bases: TGCGCCAGCAGTTATAACACGGCGGGTCCTACTACCGGGGAGCTGTTTTTT. The chain has TRBV5-1 and TRBJ2-2; possibly TRBD2 for D (5 bases). Germline-derived CDR1 and CDR2 are SGHRS and YFSETQ. This CDR3 has 17 residues. Between the trimmed V and J ends, which lost 5 bases and 5 bases, there was a span of 22 bases.

The chain joins TRBV6-6 to TRBJ1-1, with TRBD1 identical over 10 bases. CDR1 is MNHNY, CDR2 SVGAGI, per germline (reference sequence). Trimming cost V 6 bases and J 3 bases; bases outside gene matches: 1. The CDR3 consists of 13 residues. CDR3 sequence (DNA): TGTGCCAGCAGCGGACAGGGGGACACTGAAGCTTTCTTT. Protein sequence: CASSGQGDTEAFF.

V and J are TRBV4-2 and TRBJ2-3, with a possible D match to TRBD1 (6 bases). CDR1 and CDR2 (germline): LGHNA, YNFKEQ. V was pared by 4 bases and J by 5 bases, with 22 bases between. The CDR3 covers 17 residues. CDR3 DNA sequence: TGTGCCAGCAGCCCCAAACAGGGTACGATAGCCGGAGATACGCAGTATTTT. Residues: CASSPKQGTIAGDTQYF.

The CDR3 nucleotides are TGTGCCAGCAGCCTGACAGGAAACACCATATATTTT. Encoded protein: CASSLTGNTIYF. The V and J genes are TRBV6-5 and TRBJ1-3; no clear D gene. The ends were cut back, 6 bases at V and 4 bases at J, with 7 bases in the middle. Germline assignment: CDR1 MNHEY and CDR2 SVGAGI. The length of the CDR3 is 12 residues.

The chain employs TRBV6-5 and TRBJ2-7; D uncertain. Germline CDR1 MNHEY, CDR2 SVGAGI. V lost 0 bases, J lost 0 bases, and 6 bases lay in between. The CDR3 consists of 14 residues. CDR3 nucleotides: TGTGCCAGCAGTTACTCCCTAAACTCCTACGAGCAGTACTTC. Its protein is CASSYSLNSYEQYF.

The J gene is TRBJ1-1, the V gene TRBV7-9, with 8 bases aligning to TRBD1. Germline values: CDR1 SEHNR, CDR2 FQNEAQ (reference sequence). After removal of 1 base from V and 5 bases from J, the junction contained 3 bases not matched to a gene. This CDR3 is built from 14 residues. CDR3 DNA: TGTGCCAGCAGCTTAGAACAGGGGGTAACTGAAGCTTTCTTT. It yields the protein CASSLEQGVTEAFF.

The rearrangement joins TRBV11-2 to TRBJ2-7; 12 bases match TRBD2. Germline lookup yields CDR1 SGHAT and CDR2 FQNNGV. This CDR3 has 15 residues. V trimming: 4 bases; J trimming: 3 bases; junction bases outside the gene matches: 4. The CDR3 loop reads CASSSRLAGVYEQYF. As DNA, the CDR3 is TGTGCCAGCAGCTCCCGACTAGCGGGGGTCTACGAGCAGTACTTC.